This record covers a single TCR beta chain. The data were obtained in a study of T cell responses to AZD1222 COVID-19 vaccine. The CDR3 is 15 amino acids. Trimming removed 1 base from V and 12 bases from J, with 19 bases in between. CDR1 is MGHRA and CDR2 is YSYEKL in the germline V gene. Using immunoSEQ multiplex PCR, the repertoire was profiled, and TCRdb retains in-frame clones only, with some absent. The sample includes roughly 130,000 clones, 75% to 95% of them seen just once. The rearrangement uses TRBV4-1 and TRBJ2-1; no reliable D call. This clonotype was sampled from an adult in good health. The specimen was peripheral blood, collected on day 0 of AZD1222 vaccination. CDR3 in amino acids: CASSQAAGSKSGQFF. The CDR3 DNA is TGCGCCAGCAGCCAAGCTGCTGGCAGTAAATCGGGGCAGTTCTTC.